The T cell receptor (beta chain) under discussion was sequenced for a study of blood T cell repertoires in COVID-19. Study-wide background: COVID-19 samples from acute and convalescent phases originated in the United States, Italy and Spain. In each case, the material was cDNA or gDNA derived from T cells, B-cell-depleted T cells, or PBMCs.

Residents of under 25 US areas, aged about 18 to 95 years, made up the participants. Categorization into cohorts depended on clinical history that participants reported. Generated by immunoSEQ multiplex PCR, the TCRdb table keeps only in-frame clones and is missing some. The sample consists of about 220,000 clones, around 90% of them appearing once. From germline, CDR1 is WNHNN and CDR2 SYGVQD (reference sequence). The CDR3 has 15 amino acids. Trimming cost V 7 bases and J 4 bases; bases outside gene matches: 10. The TCR sequence derives from a woman between 45 and 65 years old with acute COVID-19. Source material: PBMCs or T cells enriched from blood (not recorded which). This chain links TRBV10-1 with TRBJ2-3, with 8 bases identical to TRBD1. CDR3: CASKVTGEVSDTQYF. CDR3 bases: TGCGCCAGCAAGGTGACAGGGGAAGTATCAGATACGCAGTATTTT.